This T cell receptor (beta chain) was documented in a study of shared clonotypes between healthy human individuals. Study-level results: Rarefaction showed that sequencing of sorted subsets was incomplete (despite large depth).

On this clone itself: Its specificity is unknown.

Libraries were prepared by immunoSEQ multiplex PCR; TCRdb keeps only in-frame clonotypes and omits some of them. This table has some 2.4 million clones, 93% appearing once. The CDR3 spans 17 residues. The V and J ends lost 0 bases and 3 bases, in that order; junction bases with no gene match: 6. Per the germline V gene, CDR1 is SGHNT and CDR2 is YYREEE (reference sequence). Material for sequencing was naive CD4+ T cells from PBMCs. Subset of the sample: CD45RA+ positively selected. The clonotype comes from a man between 18 and 29 years old in good health. Some clones in this sample may be carry-over from other donors' samples. The gene calls are TRBV5-4 and TRBJ2-2; the match to TRBD1 covers 9 bases. The CDR3, as DNA: TGTGCCAGCAGCTTGGCAGCTGGGACAGGGTACACCGGGGAGCTGTTTTTT. Protein product: CASSLAAGTGYTGELFF.